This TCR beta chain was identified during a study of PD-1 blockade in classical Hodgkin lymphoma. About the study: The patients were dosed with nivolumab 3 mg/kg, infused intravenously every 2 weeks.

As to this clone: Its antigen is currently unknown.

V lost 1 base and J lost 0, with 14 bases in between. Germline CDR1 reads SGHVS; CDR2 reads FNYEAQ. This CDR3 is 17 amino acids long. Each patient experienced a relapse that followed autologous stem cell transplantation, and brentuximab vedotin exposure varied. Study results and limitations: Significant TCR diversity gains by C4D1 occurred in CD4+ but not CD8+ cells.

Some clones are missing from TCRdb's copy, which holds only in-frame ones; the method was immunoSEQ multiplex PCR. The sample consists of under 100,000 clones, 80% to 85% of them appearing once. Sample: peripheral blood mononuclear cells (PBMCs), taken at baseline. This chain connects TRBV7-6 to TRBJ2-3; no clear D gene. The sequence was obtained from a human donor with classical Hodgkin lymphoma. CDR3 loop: CASSLGVGVGSTDTQYF. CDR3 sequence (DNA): TGTGCCAGCAGCTTAGGCGTTGGCGTGGGGAGCACAGATACGCAGTATTTT.